Listed below are T cell receptor beta chains from one sample, sequenced in a study of blood T cell repertoires in COVID-19. The repertoire was sequenced with immunoSEQ multiplex PCR; TCRdb's copy has only in-frame clones and lacks some. The sample consists of roughly 69,000 clones, around three quarters of them appearing once. The sample taken for sequencing was peripheral blood. The receptors shown here come from a human donor in a cohort sampled during active COVID-19. Each CDR3 is given with its conserved first and last residue. Each record gives: V gene, J gene, clone size, D gene, CDR3 DNA, CDR3 protein. A D gene is named only where the DNA matches it firmly. Clone size appears in some rows only: once, few, many, or a class for an expanded clone.

V gene: TRBV2
J gene: TRBJ1-1
clone size: .
D gene: .
CDR3 DNA: TGTGCCACCCTAGACAGGCCGGGGACTGAAGCTTTCTTT
CDR3 protein: CATLDRPGTEAFF

V gene: TRBV6-1
J gene: TRBJ1-6
clone size: .
D gene: .
CDR3 DNA: TGTGCCAGCAGTGAATCAGGCAGCTATAATTCACCCCTCCACTTT
CDR3 protein: CASSESGSYNSPLHF

V gene: TRBV6-5
J gene: TRBJ2-3
clone size: .
D gene: TRBD1
CDR3 DNA: TGTGCCAGCAGTACCGACAGGGGGGGCACAGATACGCAGTATTTT
CDR3 protein: CASSTDRGGTDTQYF

V gene: TRBV19
J gene: TRBJ1-5
clone size: .
D gene: TRBD1
CDR3 DNA: TGTGCCAGTAGTACCCAGGGGGATCAGCCCCAGCATTTT
CDR3 protein: CASSTQGDQPQHF

V gene: TRBV10-1
J gene: TRBJ2-5
clone size: .
D gene: .
CDR3 DNA: TGCGCCAGTCTGATTCCAGGGGATGAGACCCAGTACTTC
CDR3 protein: CASLIPGDETQYF

V gene: TRBV19
J gene: TRBJ1-1
clone size: .
D gene: .
CDR3 DNA: TGTGCCAGTAGTCCCCAAGGTCGGGGATTGAACACTGAAGCTTTCTTT
CDR3 protein: CASSPQGRGLNTEAFF

V gene: TRBV28
J gene: TRBJ2-7
clone size: .
D gene: .
CDR3 DNA: TGTGCCAGCAGTTTAACCGGACAGTTCGAGAGGCCCTACGAGCAGTACTTC
CDR3 protein: CASSLTGQFERPYEQYF

V gene: TRBV6-6
J gene: TRBJ2-1
clone size: .
D gene: TRBD2
CDR3 DNA: TGTGCCAGCAGTTACAACGGCGGGGGGCCCAGTGAGCAGTTCTTC
CDR3 protein: CASSYNGGGPSEQFF

V gene: TRBV5-1
J gene: TRBJ2-5
clone size: few
D gene: TRBD2
CDR3 DNA: TGCGCCAGCAGCTCCTCTTTAACTAGCGGCCAAGAGACCCAGTACTTC
CDR3 protein: CASSSSLTSGQETQYF

V gene: TRBV6-2/TRBV6-3
J gene: TRBJ2-7
clone size: .
D gene: .
CDR3 DNA: TGTGCCAGCAGTTATACAGGCGCCTACGAGCAGTACTTC
CDR3 protein: CASSYTGAYEQYF

V gene: TRBV6-5
J gene: TRBJ2-2
clone size: .
D gene: .
CDR3 DNA: TGTGCCAGCAGTTACTCATCACTAGTGACCGGGGAGCTGTTTTTT
CDR3 protein: CASSYSSLVTGELFF

V gene: TRBV6-6
J gene: TRBJ1-3
clone size: .
D gene: .
CDR3 DNA: TGTGCCAGCACGCAGGGCTTAGGAAACACCATATATTTT
CDR3 protein: CASTQGLGNTIYF

V gene: TRBV7-3
J gene: TRBJ2-1
clone size: .
D gene: TRBD2
CDR3 DNA: TGTGCCAGCAGCTTAACCGGGACTAGCGGGGGGGCCCAGTTCTTC
CDR3 protein: CASSLTGTSGGAQFF

V gene: TRBV11-3
J gene: TRBJ2-7
clone size: .
D gene: TRBD1
CDR3 DNA: TGTGCCAGCAGCGTCGGACAGGGGGAGCAGTACTTC
CDR3 protein: CASSVGQGEQYF

V gene: TRBV7-2
J gene: TRBJ2-5
clone size: once
D gene: TRBD2
CDR3 DNA: TGTGCCAGCAGCTTTGAGGGACGGGGGGGCCGGGAGACCCAGTACTTC
CDR3 protein: CASSFEGRGGRETQYF

V gene: TRBV5-1
J gene: TRBJ1-3
clone size: .
D gene: .
CDR3 DNA: TGCGCCAGCAGCCCCGGACAGTTCGTTGGAAACACCATATATTTT
CDR3 protein: CASSPGQFVGNTIYF